Below, one TCR beta chain is given with its context. The target antigen is unknown. Flow cytometry had shown expanded CD8+CD57+ cells in the patients chosen for sequencing. Patients, without exception, had severe acquired aplastic anemia. These data originate in a study of CD8+CD57+ T cells in acquired aplastic anemia. For the study at large: CD4+ and CD8+ cells, once sorted, gave DNA averaging roughly 3 ug.

The template used for profiling TCR beta VDJ and CDR3 was genomic DNA. MiXCR, applied by TCRdb to the reads, yields one record per CDR3 protein. Of 150,000 to 200,000 distinct CDR3 sequences in the sample, 63% were seen once. Broader study findings: CD8+ Simpson's diversity did not differ significantly between patients and controls. Patients and controls shared 25 to 35 CD8+ CDR3 sequences, highly expressed in patients.

Germline V gene data show CDR1 as SGHTA and CDR2 as FQGNSA. This CDR3 comprises 15 residues. Trimming removed 4 bases from V and 3 bases from J; junction bases left unmatched: 3. The J gene is TRBJ2-1, the V gene TRBV7-2; 10 bases fit TRBD2. This clonotype originated in a human donor with aplastic anemia. The sequencing input was sorted CD4+, CD8+, or CD8+CD57+ T cells (not recorded which) from PBMCs. This chain's CDR3 is CASSYGTSDYNEQFF. CDR3 coding DNA: TGTGCCAGCAGCTACGGGACTAGCGACTACAATGAGCAGTTCTTC.